This entry is about one TCR beta chain. The antigen is undetermined. The sample is drawn from a study of graft-versus-host responses after intestinal transplantation. Across the study: Recipients obtained multivisceral, liver-intestinal, or isolated intestinal transplants. Once they had received anti-thymocyte globulin induction, all recipients took tacrolimus and steroids for about three years.

Sequenced by immunoSEQ multiplex PCR; TCRdb stores in-frame clones only, minus some. The table records approximately 14,000 clones, about 68% of them present only once. Study-level findings and limits: In recipient marrow, GvH clones were found, and some appeared first in ileum or blood. The study found high graft-versus-host to host-versus-graft clonal ratios in allografts of patients with graft-donor T cell macrochimerism.

J lost 2 bases, V lost 5 bases, and 8 bases had no gene match. Germline V lookup: CDR1 SEHNR, CDR2 FQNEAQ (reference sequence). The CDR3 spans 16 residues. The starting material, graft tissue, was processed to release intraepithelial and lamina propria lymphocytes. V and J are TRBV7-9 and TRBJ2-1; 8 nucleotides match TRBD2. The sample in question was ileum tissue, obtained around 95 weeks after intestinal transplantation. The receptor comes from a human patient who received an intestinal transplant, so some T cells may come from the graft donor. Here the CDR3 DNA reads TGTGCCAGCAGCCTGCCGGGACTAGTTGCCTACAATGAGCAGTTCTTC. Translated: CASSLPGLVAYNEQFF.